This entry features one T cell receptor (beta chain) sequence. The antigen remains undetermined. A linear amplification protocol produced the TCR libraries from 500 ng of total RNA. TCRdb ran MiXCR on the reads and lists one entry per CDR3 protein. The sample has roughly 200,000 distinct CDR3 sequences, 65% to 75% seen once. The data originate from a study of healthy donors' naive CD4 and CD8 T cells. Study as a whole: Donors came from three age groups: 20-25, 40-50 and 60-70 years.

Germline trimming cut 0 bases from V and 11 bases from J; bases unmatched to any gene: 7. The CDR3 is 13 amino acids. Germline values: CDR1 SQVTM, CDR2 ANQGSEA. Study-wide results and limits: Most V and J genes were reportedly biased between naive CD4+ and CD8+ cells. Positive CDR3 charge linked to CD4+ cells, negative to CD8+ cells.

This TCR was recovered from a pool of human donors in good health; the sample pools cells from several healthy donors. The chain carries TRBV29-1 and TRBJ1-1, with 9 bases fitting TRBD1. The sequenced sample consisted of naive CD4+ and CD8+ T cells sorted from blood, pooled from several donors. Here the CDR3 reads CSVEEGQGFGAFF. CDR3 coding DNA: TGCAGCGTTGAAGAGGGACAGGGTTTTGGGGCTTTCTTT.